One sample yielded the 28 T cell receptor beta chains listed below, sequenced in a study of OX40 agonist ivuxolimab in advanced cancers. This table comes from immunoSEQ multiplex PCR, and its TCRdb copy is limited to in-frame clones, with some not included. The table records under 8,500 clones, around 79% of them present only once. The sample in question was CD4+ or CD8+ T cells sorted from blood, obtained in a trial of the OX40 agonist ivuxolimab. The receptors come from an adult with an advanced solid tumor such as melanoma, head and neck, liver or kidney cancer.

In its sample, this clone was seen a few times. This chain uses TRBV9 with TRBJ1-2; D gene uncertain. Per germline, CDR1 SGDLS and CDR2 YYNGEE. Deletions cut 4 bases from V and 3 bases from J, with 13 bases between. The CDR3 totals 14 residues. In DNA form, the CDR3 reads TGTGCCAGCAGCCCCTGGGAACCACACTATGGCTACACCTTC. Its translation is CASSPWEPHYGYTF.

The CDR3: CASSRRFGNQPQHF. The CDR3 bases are TGTGCCAGCAGTAGACGATTTGGCAATCAGCCCCAGCATTTT. The chain is built from TRBV27 and TRBJ1-5; D uncertain. Germline V gives CDR1 MNHEY, CDR2 SMNVEV (reference sequence). CDR3 length: 14 amino acids. The germline V and J ends were trimmed by 5 bases and 2 bases, with 10 bases remaining between them.

The CDR3 sequence: CASSQEWQMNTEAFF. The CDR3, as DNA: TGCGCCAGCAGCCAAGAGTGGCAGATGAACACTGAAGCTTTCTTT. The rearrangement uses TRBV4-1 and TRBJ1-1, with D unresolved. Per the germline V gene, CDR1 is MGHRA and CDR2 is YSYEKL. Between the trimmed V and J ends, which lost 0 bases and 0 bases, there was a span of 8 bases. The CDR3 is 15 amino acids.

The V gene is TRBV29-1, the J gene TRBJ2-7; D might be TRBD1 or TRBD2, each matching 5 bases. The CDR3 covers 13 residues. V was clipped by 5 bases and J by 0 bases, with 11 bases between them. Germline lookup yields CDR1 SQVTM and CDR2 ANQGSEA. CDR3: CSVRDPSSYEQYF. Written as DNA, the CDR3 is TGCAGCGTTCGGGACCCAAGCTCCTACGAGCAGTACTTC.

J is TRBJ1-2 and V is TRBV27; D not resolved. Germline lookup yields CDR1 MNHEY and CDR2 SMNVEV (reference sequence). The CDR3 has 15 amino acids. V gave up 0 bases and J gave up 4 bases, with 12 bases separating them. The DNA for the CDR3 is TGTGCCAGCAGTTTATCCCTGTCCTCGGCCTATGGCTACACCTTC. Its translation is CASSLSLSSAYGYTF.

The gene calls are TRBV13 and TRBJ2-7; TRBD1 matches 9 bases. The CDR3 totals 15 residues. Germline V gene lookup returns CDR1 PRHDT and CDR2 FYEKMQ (reference sequence). V dropped 0 bases and J dropped 3; count of bases not matched to a gene: 3. The CDR3 DNA sequence: TGTGCCAGCAGCTTAGGCCGGGACAGGGTCTACGAGCAGTACTTC. Its translation is CASSLGRDRVYEQYF.

The chain uses TRBV7-9 and TRBJ2-7; the D gene is possibly TRBD2 (6 bases). Germline V CDR1 and CDR2: SEHNR, FQNEAQ (reference sequence). V was cut by 5 bases and J by 3 bases, with 20 bases left in between. This CDR3 is built from 16 residues. CDR3 sequence reads: CASSPGGKPSYYEQYF. The CDR3, as DNA: TGTGCCAGCAGCCCAGGCGGGAAGCCATCCTACTACGAGCAGTACTTC.

This clone is categorized as large. The chain combines TRBV7-6 with TRBJ2-7; no reliable D call. The CDR3 has 13 amino acids. In germline, CDR1 is SGHVS, CDR2 FNYEAQ. The germline V and J ends were trimmed by 4 bases and 4 bases, with 11 bases remaining between them. CDR3 coding DNA: TGTGCCAGCAGCTACGGTAGCCATTACGAGCAGTACTTC. This gives the protein CASSYGSHYEQYF.

This clone was recorded a few times. This chain joins TRBV5-4 and TRBJ2-7; TRBD1 matches at 8 bases. The J segment lost 5 bases and the V segment lost 4 bases, leaving 5 bases of the junction unmatched. CDR1 and CDR2 (germline): SGHNT, YYREEE (reference sequence). This CDR3 has 13 amino acids. CDR3 sequence: CASSPGQGNEQYF. CDR3 bases: TGTGCCAGCAGCCCAGGACAGGGAAACGAGCAGTACTTC. Complete variable domain (other parts from reference TRBV5-4 and TRBJ2-7): ETGVTQSPTHLIKTRGQQVTLRCSSQSGHNTVSWYQQALGQGPQFIFQYYREEENGRGNFPPRFSGLQFPNYSSELNVNALELDDSALYLCASSPGQGNEQYFGPGTRLTVT.

The V gene is TRBV7-9, the J gene TRBJ2-3, with TRBD2 matching 7 bases. CDR1 and CDR2 from the germline V gene are SEHNR and FQNEAQ (reference sequence). Trimming removed 1 base from V and 2 bases from J; junction bases left unmatched: 6. CDR3 size: 16 residues. CDR3 loop: CASSLGAGVFTDTQYF. Here the CDR3 DNA reads TGTGCCAGCAGCTTAGGGGCGGGAGTTTTCACAGATACGCAGTATTTT.

The rearrangement joins TRBV9 to TRBJ2-6, with unresolved D. The V end was cut by 1 base, the J end by 0 bases, with 5 bases between. Germline V CDR1 and CDR2: SGDLS, YYNGEE. The CDR3 loop spans 15 amino acids. The CDR3 DNA sequence: TGTGCCAGCAGCGTAAGCGTCTCTGGGGCCAACGTCCTGACTTTC. It encodes CASSVSVSGANVLTF.

The gene calls are TRBV6-6 and TRBJ2-7; the match to TRBD1 covers 9 bases. Germline CDR1 MNHNY, CDR2 SVGAGI (reference sequence). V lost 0 bases to trimming and J lost 4 bases; unmatched junction nucleotides: 4. The CDR3 length is 15 residues. The CDR3 region has the DNA TGTGCCAGCAGTTACTCGAGAGACAGGGGGTACGAGCAGTACTTC. This gives the protein CASSYSRDRGYEQYF.

The chain employs TRBV5-5 and TRBJ2-5; 10 nucleotides match TRBD1. Germline trimming cut 3 bases from V and 5 bases from J; bases unmatched to any gene: 7. This CDR3 region has 15 residues. Germline V CDR1 and CDR2: SGHKS, YYEKEE (reference sequence). The CDR3, as DNA: TGTGCCAGCAGCTGGACAGGGGGAGTAGGGGAGACCCAGTACTTC. This gives the protein CASSWTGGVGETQYF.

This clone is termed medium-sized. This rearrangement joins TRBV7-9 to TRBJ2-2; 10 positions match TRBD1. V shed 4 bases, J shed 3 bases, and the junction held 5 bases outside the gene matches. Germline lookup yields CDR1 SEHNR and CDR2 FQNEAQ (reference sequence). The CDR3 is 16 residues long. The CDR3 nucleotides read TGTGCCAGCAGCTACCGACAGGGGGCGGACACCGGGGAGCTGTTTTTT. Its translation: CASSYRQGADTGELFF.

The chain employs TRBV4-3 and TRBJ2-2, with 11 positions matching TRBD2. The ends lost 2 bases at V and 2 bases at J; junction bases unmatched: 10. Germline lookup yields CDR1 LGHNA and CDR2 YSLEER. This CDR3 is built from 19 residues. The CDR3 sequence: CASSQKPTSGATNTGELFF. The CDR3 coding sequence is TGCGCCAGCAGCCAAAAACCGACTAGCGGGGCCACCAACACCGGGGAGCTGTTTTTT.

The chain joins TRBV27 to TRBJ1-1; D gene uncertain. The CDR3 sequence is 14 residues long. The V end was cut by 6 bases, the J end by 1 base, with 12 bases between. Germline V gene data show CDR1 as MNHEY and CDR2 as SMNVEV (reference sequence). As DNA, the CDR3 is TGTGCCAGCAGGGTAGGACCTGCGAACACTGAAGCTTTCTTT. Translation: CASRVGPANTEAFF.

Only a few counts were recorded for this clone. The chain carries TRBV28 and TRBJ1-4; D call uncertain. The V end was cut by 8 bases, the J end by 6 bases, with 13 bases between. Germline CDR1 and CDR2: MDHEN and SYDVKM. This CDR3 spans 13 amino acids. In nucleotides, the CDR3 is TGTGCCAGCTCCTCATTGAATCATGAAAAACTGTTTTTT. Translated: CASSSLNHEKLFF.

The chain carries TRBV27 and TRBJ1-1; 7 nucleotides agree with TRBD1. V was pared by 5 bases and J by 5 bases, with 14 bases of the junction left unmatched. The length of the CDR3 is 16 residues. CDR1 is MNHEY and CDR2 is SMNVEV in the germline V gene (reference sequence). For the CDR3, the DNA is TGTGCCAGCAGTCGACAATCACAGGGGTACGAAACTGAAGCTTTCTTT. Encoded protein: CASSRQSQGYETEAFF.

The chain uses TRBV7-9 and TRBJ2-1; D gene ambiguous. Trimming stripped 4 bases from V and 2 bases from J, with 12 bases between. The germline CDR1 and CDR2 sequences are SEHNR and FQNEAQ (reference sequence). The CDR3 sequence is 15 residues long. CDR3: CASSSFFSPYNEQFF. In nucleotides, the CDR3 is TGTGCCAGCAGCTCCTTTTTCTCGCCCTACAATGAGCAGTTCTTC.

As regards this clone: Mismatch with germline at one junction end may stem from a read error. This chain's CDR3 is CASSYVGGPSYNEQLF. As DNA, the CDR3 is TGTGCCAGCAGTTATGTGGGAGGGCCGTCCTACAATGAGCAGCTCTTC. This chain connects TRBV6-5 to TRBJ2-1; 7 bases map to TRBD2. The CDR3 contains 16 residues. Germline loops: CDR1 MNHEY, CDR2 SVGAGI.

This clone was picked up a small number of times. V gene TRBV7-9 combines with J gene TRBJ1-2, with 8 bases aligning to TRBD1. CDR1 is SEHNR, CDR2 FQNEAQ, per germline (reference sequence). The CDR3 is 14 residues long. Unmatched junction bases numbered 3, after V lost 6 bases and J lost 0 bases. The CDR3 nucleotides read TGTGCCAGCAGGGGACAGGCTTCTAACTATGGCTACACCTTC. It specifies CASRGQASNYGYTF.

This clone was seen a single time. At one end, the junction sequence differs from germline, possibly due to a read error. This chain uses TRBV27 with TRBJ1-1; no definite D call. The CDR3 runs 11 residues. The germline V gene has CDR1 MNHEY and CDR2 SMNVEV (reference sequence). This chain's CDR3 is CASRTGPEETF. The CDR3 region has the DNA TGTGCCAGCAGAACCGGGCCAGAGGAGACTTTT.

This chain joins TRBV5-8 and TRBJ2-1; 9 bases agree with TRBD2. V was clipped by 0 bases and J by 4 bases; unmatched bases: 5. Per the germline V gene, CDR1 is SGHTS and CDR2 is YDEGEE. The CDR3 loop spans 16 amino acids. CDR3 nucleotides: TGTGCCAGCAGCTTGGTTCTAGCGGGGTTGTACAATGAGCAGTTCTTC. Translated, it gives CASSLVLAGLYNEQFF.

This chain connects TRBV2 to TRBJ2-2; D is ambiguous. The CDR3 has 12 residues. Trimming pared 6 bases from V and 5 bases from J, leaving 7 bases between. In germline, CDR1 is SNHLY, CDR2 FYNNEI. The CDR3 DNA is TGTGCCAGCAGGGTTGAGACCGGGGAGCTGTTTTTT. It translates to CASRVETGELFF.

The chain recombines TRBV10-2 with TRBJ2-1, with 9 bases that match TRBD2. Looked up from germline, CDR1 is WSHSY and CDR2 is SAAADI. The CDR3 consists of 17 residues. V was clipped by 7 bases and J by 4 bases; unmatched bases: 14. This chain's CDR3 is CASTEAGTSRFYNEQFF. CDR3 nucleotide sequence: TGCGCCAGCACTGAAGCCGGGACTAGCCGATTTTACAATGAGCAGTTCTTC.

The CDR3 sequence is CASSLKSGAGNTIYF. CDR3 bases: TGTGCCAGCAGCTTAAAATCGGGAGCTGGAAACACCATATATTTT. The chain links TRBV7-3 to TRBJ1-3; D uncertain. Between the trimmed V and J ends, which lost 1 base and 2 bases, there was a span of 9 bases. This CDR3 comprises 15 residues. The V gene's germline CDR1 is SGHTA and CDR2 FQGTGA.

V usage is TRBV4-1 and J usage is TRBJ2-1; 9 nucleotides match TRBD1. The germline CDR1 and CDR2 sequences are MGHRA and YSYEKL. CDR3 length equals 17 residues. After removal of 0 bases from V and 0 bases from J, the junction contained 3 bases not matched to a gene. DNA of the CDR3: TGCGCCAGCAGCCAAGAGGACAGGGGAGGCTCCTACAATGAGCAGTTCTTC. It encodes CASSQEDRGGSYNEQFF.

The CDR3 loop is CASSVDRVEQYF. Here the CDR3 DNA reads TGCGCCAGCAGCGTCGACAGGGTGGAGCAGTACTTC. The V call is TRBV5-1, the J call TRBJ2-7; 7 positions agree with TRBD1. The germline gives CDR1 SGHRS, CDR2 YFSETQ. The CDR3 is 12 residues long. J was trimmed by 7 bases and V by 4 bases; bases with no gene match: 5.